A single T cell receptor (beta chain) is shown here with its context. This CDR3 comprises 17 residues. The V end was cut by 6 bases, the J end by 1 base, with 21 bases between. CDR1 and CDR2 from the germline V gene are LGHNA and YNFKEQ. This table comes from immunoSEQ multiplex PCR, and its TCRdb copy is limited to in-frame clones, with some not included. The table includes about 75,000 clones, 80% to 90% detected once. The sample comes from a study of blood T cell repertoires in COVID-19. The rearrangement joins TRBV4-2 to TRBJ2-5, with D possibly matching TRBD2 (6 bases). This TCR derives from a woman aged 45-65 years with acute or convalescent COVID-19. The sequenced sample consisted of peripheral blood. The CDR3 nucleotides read TGTGCCAGCAGTCCGGGCGGGGCGGAGGGCATCCAAGAGACCCAGTACTTC. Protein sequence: CASSPGGAEGIQETQYF.